This TCR beta chain was identified in a study of T cells in Graves' hyperthyroidism and ophthalmopathy. Findings and limits, study-wide: Blood samples included most of the expanded thyroid clonotypes exceeding 0.001.

It was RNA transcripts that yielded the amplified TCR beta CDR3 regions. The HTBI primer set served for first-round RT-PCR of the TCR CDR3. Each CDR3 protein is one row after TCRdb ran MiXCR on the multiplex PCR reads. This table has under 350,000 distinct CDR3 sequences, less than 15% appearing once. This clonotype was counted a single time. Its antigen is as yet unknown. A read error may be the cause here, since a much bigger clone is one base away. The hyperthyroidism patients had all been newly diagnosed, and their disease duration was under 2 months. Their ages ranged from 18 to 65 years. It was uncontrolled infection, other autoimmune disease, pregnancy or lactation that excluded patients. Any symptoms of ophthalmopathy came after the first hyperthyroidism diagnosis, from which the blood sample dates. The CDR3 contains 11 residues. Trimming stripped 5 bases from V and 9 bases from J, with 13 bases between. Germline lookup yields CDR1 SQVTM and CDR2 ANQGSEA.

Input material: blood. This TCR was sampled from a woman in her 30s with Graves' hyperthyroidism that later progressed to Graves' ophthalmopathy. This chain joins TRBV29-1 and TRBJ1-2; D not certain. CDR3 protein: CSVNTVGSYTF. The DNA for the CDR3 is TGCAGCGTTAACACTGTAGGGAGCTACACCTTC.